This entry lists 29 T cell receptor beta chains sequenced from one sample in a study of T-cell memory formation after mild COVID-19. TCRdb used MiXCR to reprocess the 5' RACE reads, holding one entry per CDR3 protein. The repertoire consists of under 50,000 distinct CDR3 sequences, with roughly 27% occurring once and the leading ten covering roughly two fifths. The sample taken for sequencing was PBMCs or a T cell subset sorted from them (not recorded which). Receptor source: a man younger than 35 who had mild COVID-19 (a few samples of this study predate the infection). Cell type and time point are not known.

In this sample, this clonotype turned up many times. This chain uses TRBV20-1 with TRBJ2-5; D uncertain. Trimming took 4 bases from V and 3 from J, leaving 9 bases between them. This CDR3 spans 12 amino acids. Germline CDR1 reads DFQATT; CDR2 reads SNEGSKA (reference sequence). The CDR3 spells CSATWVEETQYF. CDR3 bases: TGCAGTGCTACGTGGGTTGAAGAGACCCAGTACTTC.

This chain links TRBV12-3 or TRBV12-4 with TRBJ2-7, with 8 bases fitting TRBD1. The CDR3 length is 15 residues. J gave up 2 bases and V 2 bases, and 5 bases lay outside the gene matches. The CDR3 DNA reads as TGTGCCAGCAGTTTAACAGGGGGAAATCCCTACGAGCAGTACTTC. It is translated as CASSLTGGNPYEQYF.

The J gene is TRBJ2-1, the V gene TRBV12-3 or TRBV12-4; 9 nucleotides match TRBD2. V was clipped by 9 bases and J by 4 bases; unmatched bases: 7. This CDR3 has 14 residues. The CDR3 sequence: CASWLAGEYNEQFF. The CDR3 nucleotides read TGTGCCAGTTGGTTAGCGGGGGAATACAATGAGCAGTTCTTC.

The chain has TRBV5-1 and TRBJ2-7; tentatively, D is TRBD2 (6 bases). The V gene's germline CDR1 is SGHRS and CDR2 YFSETQ. This CDR3 region has 14 residues. V was clipped by 4 bases and J by 7 bases, with 18 bases between them. CDR3 in amino acids: CASSPLSGAEEQYF. CDR3 coding DNA: TGCGCCAGCAGCCCTCTTAGCGGTGCGGAGGAGCAGTACTTC.

The genes are TRBV6-5 and TRBJ2-3; maybe TRBD2 (6 bases). Trimming pared 0 bases from V and 14 bases from J, leaving 15 bases between. The germline V gene encodes CDR1 MNHEY and CDR2 SVGAGI. The CDR3 covers 13 residues. CDR3 region: CASSYSGRGDPYF. CDR3 DNA: TGTGCCAGCAGTTACTCGGGGCGCGGGGATCCGTATTTT.

CDR3 loop: CASRRPGGETDTQYF. The CDR3 nucleotides read TGTGCCAGCAGAAGACCAGGGGGCGAGACAGATACGCAGTATTTT. The chain joins TRBV7-9 to TRBJ2-3; TRBD1 agrees at 8 bases. Germline V CDR1 and CDR2: SEHNR, FQNEAQ (reference sequence). Trimming at V came to 6 bases and at J to 3 bases, leaving 8 bases not matched to a gene. This CDR3 is built from 15 residues.

This clonotype was detected a few times. J is TRBJ2-7 and V is TRBV5-1; possibly TRBD1 for D (5 bases). Germline V lookup: CDR1 SGHRS, CDR2 YFSETQ. This CDR3 contains 15 residues. V gave up 0 bases and J gave up 5 bases, with 15 bases separating them. The CDR3 DNA follows: TGCGCCAGCAGCTTGGCCCCCCAGGGATCGGACGAGCAGTACTTC. Translation: CASSLAPQGSDEQYF.

The chain joins TRBV7-8 to TRBJ2-1; the match to TRBD1 covers 9 bases. Trimming removed 5 bases from V and 3 bases from J; junction bases left unmatched: 8. The CDR3 totals 16 residues. Looked up from germline, CDR1 is SGHVS and CDR2 is FQNEAQ. This CDR3 reads CASSQLNRGHYNEQFF. DNA of the CDR3: TGTGCCAGCAGCCAACTTAACAGGGGGCACTACAATGAGCAGTTCTTC.

On this clonotype: The CDR3 does not close with the conserved phenylalanine or tryptophan, likely indicating a read error. V gene TRBV6-5 combines with J gene TRBJ1-1; D perhaps matches TRBD1 (5 bases). Looked up from germline, CDR1 is MNHEY and CDR2 is SVGAGI. V lost 7 bases and J 5 bases, leaving 11 bases between the germline ends. The CDR3 has 12 residues. CDR3 residues: CASTSGRTEAFI. The CDR3 region has the DNA TGTGCCAGCACCTCAGGGAGAACTGAAGCTTTCATT.

The rearrangement uses TRBV9 and TRBJ2-1; the D call may be TRBD1 or TRBD2 (6 bases each). The CDR3 consists of 17 residues. From germline, CDR1 is SGDLS and CDR2 YYNGEE. V lost 4 bases, J lost 0 bases, and 17 bases lay in between. CDR3 sequence (DNA): TGTGCCAGCAGCCCATGGGGGGCGAGGAGCTCCTACAATGAGCAGTTCTTC. Translating gives CASSPWGARSSYNEQFF.

The chain is built from TRBV7-3 and TRBJ2-1, with unresolved D. CDR3 length: 15 amino acids. V lost 4 bases and J lost 2, with 12 bases in between. Germline V gene lookup returns CDR1 SGHTA and CDR2 FQGTGA. The CDR3 is CASSSAESPYNEQFF. The CDR3 region has the DNA TGTGCCAGCAGCTCGGCGGAGAGTCCCTACAATGAGCAGTTCTTC.

Only a few counts were recorded for this clonotype. The chain carries TRBV6-6 and TRBJ1-2; weak D call: TRBD1 (6 bases). The CDR3 loop spans 14 amino acids. Germline lookup yields CDR1 MNHNY and CDR2 SVGAGI (reference sequence). The ends were cut back, 5 bases at V and 3 bases at J, with 13 bases in the middle. CDR3 nucleotide sequence: TGTGCCAGCAGTAGGGGGGTACTGGACTATGGCTACACCTTC. This sequence encodes CASSRGVLDYGYTF.

Comments on this clonotype: An end of the junction does not agree with germline; a read error may underlie this. The V call is TRBV7-8, the J call TRBJ1-5; no definite D call. Germline V gene lookup returns CDR1 SGHVS and CDR2 FQNEAQ. This CDR3 spans 15 amino acids. The CDR3 here is CASSLEGTSNQPQHF. The CDR3 DNA sequence: TGTGCCAGCAGTTTAGAGGGCACTAGCAATCAGCCCCAGCATTTT.

The chain has TRBV4-2 and TRBJ1-6; TRBD1 matches at 7 bases. This CDR3 comprises 14 residues. Germline V gene lookup returns CDR1 LGHNA and CDR2 YNFKEQ. V was clipped by 5 bases and J by 9 bases; unmatched bases: 7. The CDR3 nucleotides are TGTGCCAGCAGCGCAGAGGGGGCAGGTTCACCCCTCCACTTT. Its translation is CASSAEGAGSPLHF.

This clonotype was counted between two and nine times. The J gene is TRBJ1-2, the V gene TRBV4-1; weak D call: TRBD1 (5 bases). V was cut by 4 bases and J by 0 bases, with 12 bases left in between. Germline CDR1 and CDR2: MGHRA and YSYEKL. The CDR3 loop spans 15 amino acids. The CDR3 loop is CASSPRGAANYGYTF. The CDR3 bases are TGCGCCAGCAGCCCTAGAGGGGCGGCTAACTATGGCTACACCTTC.

The chain couples TRBV6-2 or TRBV6-3 to TRBJ1-6, with D perhaps TRBD1 (6 bases). Looked up from germline, CDR1 is MNHEY and CDR2 is SVGEGT. Trimming pared 7 bases from V and 3 bases from J, leaving 13 bases between. The CDR3 spans 15 residues. The CDR3 sequence is CASTRGQSYNSPLHF. The CDR3 DNA follows: TGTGCCAGCACCCGAGGACAGAGCTATAATTCACCCCTCCACTTT.

The rearrangement uses TRBV4-3 and TRBJ2-3; 13 nucleotides match TRBD2. Trimming took 4 bases from V and 2 from J; bases not matched to a gene: 3. Germline lookup yields CDR1 LGHNA and CDR2 YSLEER. The CDR3 consists of 16 residues. In nucleotides, the CDR3 is TGCGCCAGCAGCCCACTAGCGGGGGGGAACACAGATACGCAGTATTTT. It is translated as CASSPLAGGNTDTQYF.

This clonotype was seen more than once but under ten times. The gene calls are TRBV6-5 and TRBJ2-7, with TRBD1 identical over 10 bases. The CDR3 consists of 15 residues. With V trimmed by 5 bases and J by 6 bases, 10 bases remained unmatched. CDR1 and CDR2 (germline): MNHEY, SVGAGI. In DNA form, the CDR3 reads TGTGCCAGCAGTCTAAGGGAAGGGACAGGGGTCGAGCAGTACTTC. Encoded protein: CASSLREGTGVEQYF.

The chain has TRBV7-2 and TRBJ1-1; D is ambiguous. The CDR3 extends over 13 amino acids. Trimming removed 1 base from V and 5 bases from J, with 8 bases in between. CDR1 and CDR2 from the germline V gene are SGHTA and FQGNSA. CDR3 protein: CASSLDAWTEAFF. CDR3 nucleotide sequence: TGTGCCAGCAGCTTAGACGCATGGACTGAAGCTTTCTTT. Filled out from reference TRBV7-2 and TRBJ1-1, the complete variable domain reads GAGVSQSPSNKVTEKGKDVELRCDPISGHTALYWYRQSLGQGLEFLIYFQGNSAPDKSGLPSDRFSAERTGGSVSTLTIQRTQQEDSAVYLCASSLDAWTEAFFGQGTRLTVV.

The table lists this clonotype with a few counts. V is TRBV12-3 or TRBV12-4 and J is TRBJ2-5, with TRBD1 matching 9 bases. V dropped 3 bases and J dropped 4; count of bases not matched to a gene: 0. The length of the CDR3 is 13 residues. CDR3 region: CASSLDRGETQYF. For the CDR3, the DNA is TGTGCCAGCAGTTTGGACAGGGGAGAGACCCAGTACTTC.

This clonotype was recorded a few times. This chain connects TRBV27 to TRBJ2-1; TRBD1 matches at 8 bases. CDR1 MNHEY and CDR2 SMNVEV come from the germline V gene (reference sequence). The CDR3 contains 16 residues. The ends lost 5 bases at V and 4 bases at J; junction bases unmatched: 10. CDR3 residues: CASSPTGDFLYNEQFF. CDR3 in DNA: TGTGCCAGCAGTCCGACAGGGGACTTTCTTTACAATGAGCAGTTCTTC.

The J gene is TRBJ1-1, the V gene TRBV12-3 or TRBV12-4; D perhaps matches TRBD1 (5 bases). The CDR3 is made up of 15 amino acids. Trimming pared 6 bases from V and 1 base from J, leaving 15 bases between. The CDR3, as DNA: TGTGCCAGCAGATACGGCGGGACGCGGAACACTGAAGCTTTCTTT. This sequence encodes CASRYGGTRNTEAFF.

This clonotype was seen a handful of times. The CDR3 region is CASSPMAGRSNQPQHF. Written as DNA, the CDR3 is TGTGCCAGCAGTCCTATGGCGGGACGGTCCAATCAGCCCCAGCATTTT. The J gene is TRBJ1-5, the V gene TRBV7-6; D is perhaps TRBD1 (5 bases). Between the trimmed V and J ends, which lost 6 bases and 3 bases, there was a span of 18 bases. Germline CDR1 reads SGHVS; CDR2 reads FNYEAQ. The CDR3 spans 16 residues.

The chain is built from TRBV5-1 and TRBJ1-1; 11 bases agree with TRBD1. This CDR3 is built from 14 residues. V lost 4 bases, J lost 5 bases, and 4 bases stayed unmatched. From germline, CDR1 is SGHRS and CDR2 YFSETQ. The CDR3 coding sequence is TGCGCCAGCAGCACGGGGACAGGGGGGACTGAAGCTTTCTTT. Its protein product is CASSTGTGGTEAFF.

There are a few counts of this clonotype. The V and J genes are TRBV10-1 and TRBJ2-3, with D perhaps matching TRBD1 (5 bases). This CDR3 has 14 residues. Germline V gene lookup returns CDR1 WNHNN and CDR2 SYGVQD (reference sequence). V lost 3 bases, J lost 6 bases, and 13 bases lay in between. The CDR3 bases are TGCGCCAGCAGTGAAGGGGCAGGCATTGATACGCAGTATTTT. Protein product: CASSEGAGIDTQYF.

The V gene is TRBV5-1, the J gene TRBJ2-4; 8 bases line up with TRBD2. Germline V gene data show CDR1 as SGHRS and CDR2 as YFSETQ. Losses at the gene ends were 3 bases for V and 3 bases for J; bases not matched to a gene: 2. The CDR3 covers 14 residues. The CDR3: CASSSRGGKNIQYF. In nucleotides, the CDR3 is TGCGCCAGCAGCTCCCGGGGGGGCAAAAACATTCAGTACTTC. The full variable domain, rest sourced from reference TRBV5-1 and TRBJ2-4, is KAGVTQTPRYLIKTRGQQVTLSCSPISGHRSVSWYQQTPGQGLQFLFEYFSETQRNKGNFPGRFSGRQFSNSRSEMNVSTLELGDSALYLCASSSRGGKNIQYFGAGTRLSVL.

This clonotype was seen a few times. The chain uses TRBV11-2 and TRBJ2-1; D gene ambiguous. The CDR3 loop spans 12 amino acids. V lost 1 base and J lost 11, with 9 bases in between. CDR1 is SGHAT, CDR2 FQNNGV, per germline. The CDR3 region is CASSLVGTQQFF. DNA of the CDR3: TGTGCCAGCAGCTTAGTGGGCACTCAGCAGTTCTTC.

This clonotype was picked up a small number of times. This chain connects TRBV27 to TRBJ1-1; a weak D match, TRBD1 (5 bases). The CDR3 has 14 residues. CDR1 and CDR2 (germline): MNHEY, SMNVEV (reference sequence). Trimming pared 3 bases from V and 4 bases from J, leaving 12 bases between. The DNA of the CDR3 is TGTGCCAGCAGTTTGGGGGGTGGGGGCACTGAAGCTTTCTTT. Encoded protein: CASSLGGGGTEAFF.

The CDR3 sequence is CASSVGQGSQPQHF. DNA for the CDR3: TGTGCCAGCAGCGTAGGACAGGGTTCTCAGCCCCAGCATTTT. The rearrangement uses TRBV9 and TRBJ1-5, with TRBD1 matching over 7 bases. CDR1 is SGDLS, CDR2 YYNGEE, per germline. V lost 0 bases to trimming and J lost 6 bases; unmatched junction nucleotides: 3. This CDR3 has 14 amino acids.